The rows below give T cell receptor beta chains drawn from one sample of a study of shared clonotypes between healthy human individuals. Assay: immunoSEQ multiplex PCR; the TCRdb copy retains only in-frame clones and omits some. Of over a million clones detected, just under 99% appear once; the ten largest clones hold about 0.34%. Sample: naive CD4+ T cells sorted from blood. Receptor source: a man between 25 and 39 years old in good health. Each CDR3 is given with its conserved first and last residue. Each record gives: V gene, J gene, clone size, D gene, CDR3 DNA, CDR3 protein. D genes are given only for firm matches. The size entry is marked missing in some rows and otherwise reads once, few, many or a size class.

>TRBV13|TRBJ1-5|-|TRBD1
TGTGCCAGCAGCTCAGGGGGCGACCAGCCCCAGCATTTT
CASSSGGDQPQHF
>TRBV7-3|TRBJ2-1|-|-
TGTGCCAGCAGCTTATGGGAGGCGTCCTACAATGAGCAGTTCTTC
CASSLWEASYNEQFF
>TRBV2|TRBJ2-3|-|-
TGTGCCAGCACAGGGAGGCGCACAGATACGCAGTATTTT
CASTGRRTDTQYF
>TRBV5-4|TRBJ2-2|-|-
TGTGCCAGCAGCTTCCAACAGACCAACACCGGGGAGCTGTTTTTT
CASSFQQTNTGELFF
>TRBV5-1|TRBJ1-1|-|TRBD1
TGCGCCAGCAGCTACAAACAGGGGGGAAGGGAAGCTTTCTTT
CASSYKQGGREAFF
>TRBV29-1|TRBJ1-1|-|-
TGCAGCGTTGAAGTTAGGCACGAGAACACTGAAGCTTTCTTT
CSVEVRHENTEAFF
>TRBV6-5|TRBJ2-2|-|-
TGTGCCAGCGGATTGGGGGGAACTGCCGGGGAGCTGTTTTTT
CASGLGGTAGELFF
>TRBV11-2|TRBJ2-1|-|-
TGTGCCAGCAGCTTTCAAGGGAGTTCATACTACAATGAGCAGTTCTTC
CASSFQGSSYYNEQFF
>TRBV6-1|TRBJ2-2|-|-
TGTGCCAGCAGTGAGCCAGGGGAGGGCGGGGAGCTGTTTTTT
CASSEPGEGGELFF
>TRBV28|TRBJ1-2|-|-
TGTGCCAGCAGTTTATCAAGGGGAGCGTTTTTAAGATACTATGGCTACACCTTC
CASSLSRGAFLRYYGYTF
>TRBV29-1|TRBJ2-5|-|TRBD2
TGCAGCGTTGAGGCGGGAGTCGAGACCCAGTACTTC
CSVEAGVETQYF
>TRBV4-2|TRBJ2-7|-|TRBD2
TGTGCCAGCAGCCAAAGGTTTGCGGGAGGACCTTCGACCTACGAGCAGTACTTC
CASSQRFAGGPSTYEQYF
>TRBV5-1|TRBJ1-6|-|TRBD1
TGCGCCAGCAGTACCGGACAGGGCAATAATTCACCCCTCCACTTT
CASSTGQGNNSPLHF
>TRBV6-5|TRBJ1-3|-|-
TGTGCCAGCAGTTCGACAGGCTTCTCTGGAAACACCATATATTTT
CASSSTGFSGNTIYF
>TRBV5-1|TRBJ2-5|once|TRBD1
TGCGCCAGCAGCTCGGGCCCTGACAGGGTTCAGACCCAGTACTTC
CASSSGPDRVQTQYF
>TRBV28|TRBJ2-7|-|TRBD2
TGTGCCAGCACCCGCGGGACTAGATCTTTCGAGCAGTACTTC
CASTRGTRSFEQYF
>TRBV28|TRBJ2-7|-|TRBD1
TGTGCCAGCAGTTCCCTTCCCGGGACAGGGGGCTACGAGCAGTACTTC
CASSSLPGTGGYEQYF
>TRBV7-2|TRBJ2-7|-|TRBD2
TGTGCCAGCAGCTTAGCCCCTAGCGGGAGGGCCTACGAGCAGTACTTC
CASSLAPSGRAYEQYF
>TRBV5-1|TRBJ2-5|once|-
TGCGCCAGCAGATCCATACCGGAGTCGGGGGAGACCCAGTACTTC
CASRSIPESGETQYF
>TRBV15|TRBJ2-2|-|-
TGTGCCACCAGCAGAAAGAACACCGGGGAGCTGTTTTTT
CATSRKNTGELFF
>TRBV19|TRBJ2-1|once|-
TGTGCCAGTAGTATTAACCCGGACACCAATGAGCAGTTCTTC
CASSINPDTNEQFF
>TRBV9|TRBJ2-4|once|-
TGTGCCAGCAGCGGCTCCGGGGCCAAAAACATTCAGTACTTC
CASSGSGAKNIQYF